The subject of this entry is one TCR beta chain. The same CDR3 arises from other DNA sequences in this sample as well. This entry belongs to a study of blood T cell repertoires in COVID-19. Overall study: There were acute and convalescent COVID-19 samples, and they came from the United States, Italy and Spain. The analysed material was cDNA or gDNA that came from T cells, B-cell-depleted T cells, or PBMCs.

The Seattle site enrolled patients during active infection and followed them longitudinally. The table came from immunoSEQ multiplex PCR; TCRdb's copy has only in-frame clones and leaves some out. Among about 400,000 clones, 86% were seen once, and the ten largest hold roughly 7.2%. Material for sequencing was peripheral blood. This TCR was sampled from a woman aged 55-69 years with COVID-19, enrolled during active disease.

The CDR3 coding sequence is TGCGCCAGCAGCTTGGGAGCAGGGTACGAGCAGTACTTC. Its translation is CASSLGAGYEQYF. The chain links TRBV5-1 to TRBJ2-7; possible D gene TRBD1, 5 bases. The CDR3 contains 13 residues. The V and J ends lost 0 bases and 4 bases respectively, with 8 bases between them. Looked up from germline, CDR1 is SGHRS and CDR2 is YFSETQ.